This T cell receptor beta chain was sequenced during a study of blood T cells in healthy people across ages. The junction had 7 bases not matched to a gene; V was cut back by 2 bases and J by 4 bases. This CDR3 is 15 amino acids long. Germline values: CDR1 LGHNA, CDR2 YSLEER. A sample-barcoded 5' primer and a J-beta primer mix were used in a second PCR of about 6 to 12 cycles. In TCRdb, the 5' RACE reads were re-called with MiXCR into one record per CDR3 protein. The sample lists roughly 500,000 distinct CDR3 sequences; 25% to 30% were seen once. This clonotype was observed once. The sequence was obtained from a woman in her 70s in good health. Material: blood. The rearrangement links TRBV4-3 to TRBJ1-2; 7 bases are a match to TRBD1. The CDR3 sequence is CASSQHDREIYGYTF. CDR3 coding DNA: TGCGCCAGCAGCCAACACGACAGGGAGATCTATGGCTACACCTTC.